This entry is about one TCR beta chain. One junction end disagrees with the germline gene, perhaps due to a read error. This record comes from a study of blood T cells in healthy people across ages. The V gene's germline CDR1 is SQVTM and CDR2 ANQGSEA. CDR3 length: 11 amino acids. Next came a second PCR, run for about 6 to 12 cycles, which used a sample-barcoded 5' primer along with a J-beta primer mix. MiXCR, applied by TCRdb to the 5' RACE reads, yields one record per CDR3 protein. Altogether approximately 690,000 distinct CDR3 sequences are present, less than 45% being singletons, with the ten largest covering around 30%.

The rearrangement uses TRBV29-1 and TRBJ2-7; a possible D gene is TRBD1 (6 bases). Sequenced input: blood. This TCR was sampled from a man aged 80 or over in good health. Here the CDR3 DNA reads TGCAGTGTTGAGGGGGTAAATGAGCAGTACTTC. It yields the protein CSVEGVNEQYF.